This T cell receptor beta chain was recovered during a study of radiation and T cells in renal cell carcinoma. Profiling relied on immunoSEQ multiplex PCR, and the TCRdb table lists in-frame clones only, not all of them. The data hold roughly 14,000 clones, with roughly 64% observed a single time. The treatment denotes: 15 Gy SBRT to primary tumor, nephrectomy 4 weeks later. This clonotype originated in a woman aged 70-85 years with renal cell carcinoma. The sample in question was tumor tissue, obtained from a patient whose treatment included radiotherapy and nephrectomy.

CDR3 residues: CASEAGGGANVLTF. The CDR3 DNA reads TGTGCCTCGGAGGCAGGTGGTGGGGCCAACGTCCTGACTTTC. This rearrangement joins TRBV2 to TRBJ2-6; a possible D gene is TRBD2 (5 bases). The ends were cut back, 11 bases at V and 3 bases at J, with 14 bases in the middle. The CDR3 runs to 14 residues. Germline V gene data show CDR1 as SNHLY and CDR2 as FYNNEI.